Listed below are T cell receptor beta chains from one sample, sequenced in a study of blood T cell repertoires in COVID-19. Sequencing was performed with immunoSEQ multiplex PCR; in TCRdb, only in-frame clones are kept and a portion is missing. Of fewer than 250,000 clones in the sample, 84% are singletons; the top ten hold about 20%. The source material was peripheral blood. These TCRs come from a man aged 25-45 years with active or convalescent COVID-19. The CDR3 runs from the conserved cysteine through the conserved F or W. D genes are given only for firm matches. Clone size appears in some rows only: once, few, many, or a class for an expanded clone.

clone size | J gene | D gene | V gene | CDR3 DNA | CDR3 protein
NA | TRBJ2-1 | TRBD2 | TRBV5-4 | TGTGCCAGCAGCTTGGAGCGGGGGCGCTACAATGAGCAGTTCTTC | CASSLERGRYNEQFF
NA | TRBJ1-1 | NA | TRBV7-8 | TGTGCCAGCAGCTTAGGATTACTTGCGACTGAAGCTTTCTTT | CASSLGLLATEAFF
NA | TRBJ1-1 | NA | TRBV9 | TGTGCCAGCAGTAGGGCGGGGAACACTGAAGCTTTCTTT | CASSRAGNTEAFF
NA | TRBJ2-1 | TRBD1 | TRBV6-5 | TGTGCCAGCAGCCGGGACAGCTGGGAGCAGTTCTTC | CASSRDSWEQFF
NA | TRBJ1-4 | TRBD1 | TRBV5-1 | TGCGCCAGCAGAGCCGGGACAGGGGACGAAAAACTGTTTTTT | CASRAGTGDEKLFF
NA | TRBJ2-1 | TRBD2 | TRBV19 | TGTGCCAGCGGCGCGGGAGTAACTTCGGATGAGCAGTTCTTC | CASGAGVTSDEQFF
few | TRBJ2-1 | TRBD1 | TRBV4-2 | TGTGCCAGCAGCCAAGACTCGGACAGGTACAATGAGCAGTTCTTC | CASSQDSDRYNEQFF
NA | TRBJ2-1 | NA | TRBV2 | TGTGCCAGCGGCCGGGACTCCGTAGGCAATGAGCAGTTCTTC | CASGRDSVGNEQFF
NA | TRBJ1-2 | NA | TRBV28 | TGTGCCAGCATCCCCGGGGGGAAGGACTATGGCTACACCTTC | CASIPGGKDYGYTF
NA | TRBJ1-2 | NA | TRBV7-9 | TGTGCCAGCAGCCCAACGGTCTATGGCTACACCTTC | CASSPTVYGYTF
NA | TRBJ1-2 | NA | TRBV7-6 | TGTGCCAGCAGCTTAGAGTTGGGGCCCAACTATGGCTACACCTTC | CASSLELGPNYGYTF
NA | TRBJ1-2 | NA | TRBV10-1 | TGCGCCAGCAGTGAGCCCCAGACAGGACCCCACTATGGCTACACCTTC | CASSEPQTGPHYGYTF
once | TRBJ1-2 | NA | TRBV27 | TGTGCCAGCAGTTGGGGAGGGGGGTATGGCTACACCTTC | CASSWGGGYGYTF
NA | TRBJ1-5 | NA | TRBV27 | TGTGCCAGCAGTTTCCCTGGTGGGCGGGATCAGCCCCAGCATTTT | CASSFPGGRDQPQHF
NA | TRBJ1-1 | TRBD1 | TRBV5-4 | TGTGCCAGCAGCTCCCGGGACAGGGAGCCCTCGAACACTGAAGCTTTCTTT | CASSSRDREPSNTEAFF
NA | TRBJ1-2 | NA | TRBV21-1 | TGTGCCAGCGCAGCGGGAGGTGTCTATGGCTACACCTTC | CASAAGGVYGYTF
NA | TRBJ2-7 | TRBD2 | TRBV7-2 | TGTGCCAGCCGGGGGGTTCGGGAGCAGTACTTC | CASRGVREQYF
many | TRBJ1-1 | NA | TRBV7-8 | TGTGCCAGCAGCTTAGCTACGGGGAACACTGAAGCTTTCTTT | CASSLATGNTEAFF
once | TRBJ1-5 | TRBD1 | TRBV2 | TGTGCCAGCAGGGGGACAGGGGGCAATCAGCCCCAGCATTTT | CASRGTGGNQPQHF
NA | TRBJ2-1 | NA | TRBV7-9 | TGTGCCAGCAGCTTAGGAGGAGGAATTGGTGAGCAGTTCTTC | CASSLGGGIGEQFF
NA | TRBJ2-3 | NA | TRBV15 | TGTGCCACCAGCAGAGATGCGGGAAGTCGGGGAATTGATACGCAGTATTTT | CATSRDAGSRGIDTQYF
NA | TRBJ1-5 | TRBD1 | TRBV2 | TGTGCCAGCATGCGGACAGGGGGCTCTAATCAGCCCCAGCATTTT | CASMRTGGSNQPQHF
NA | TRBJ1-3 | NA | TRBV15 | TGTGCCACCAGCAGAGAGAGCTCTGGAAACACCATATATTTT | CATSRESSGNTIYF
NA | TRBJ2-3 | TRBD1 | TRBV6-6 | TGTGCCAGCAGTTTCTCAGGACAGGGCACAGATACGCAGTATTTT | CASSFSGQGTDTQYF
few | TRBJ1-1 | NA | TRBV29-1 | NA | CSVVAAGIGRF
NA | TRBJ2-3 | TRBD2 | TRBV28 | TGTGCCAGCAGTTTGGGGCGGGAGGGCACAGATACGCAGTATTTT | CASSLGREGTDTQYF
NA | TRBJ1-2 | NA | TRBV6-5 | TGTGCCAGCAGTTACTCGAGGATAAACTATGGCTACACCTTC | CASSYSRINYGYTF
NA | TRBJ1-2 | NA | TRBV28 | TGTGCCAGCAACCGGGGGGGAGCTAACTATGGCTACACCTTC | CASNRGGANYGYTF
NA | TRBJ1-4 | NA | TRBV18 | TGTGCCAGCTCACCGAGAGGACGACTAGCAACTAATGAAAAACTGTTTTTT | CASSPRGRLATNEKLFF
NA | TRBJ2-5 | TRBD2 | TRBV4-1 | TGCGCCAGCAGCCAAGGGGGACTAGCGGGAGAGGTAGGGGAGACCCAGTACTTC | CASSQGGLAGEVGETQYF
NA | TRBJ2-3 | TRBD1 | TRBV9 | TGTGCCAGCAGCGTTGGGACAGTCGATACGCAGTATTTT | CASSVGTVDTQYF
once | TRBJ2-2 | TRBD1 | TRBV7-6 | TGTGCCAGCAGCTTAGGGGTACGGACAGGGACTAACACCGGGGAGCTGTTTTTT | CASSLGVRTGTNTGELFF
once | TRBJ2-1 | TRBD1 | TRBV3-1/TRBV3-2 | TGTGCCAGCAGCCTAGGGGACAGGGAGCAGTTCTTC | CASSLGDREQFF
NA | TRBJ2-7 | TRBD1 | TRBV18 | TGTGCCAGCTCACCACCCCCCCAGGGACAGCCCCGCTCCTACGAGCAGTACTTC | CASSPPPQGQPRSYEQYF
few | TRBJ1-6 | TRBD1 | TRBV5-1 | TGCGCCAGCAGCGGAGGGGCAGGACAGGGGAAATCACCCCTCCACTTT | CASSGGAGQGKSPLHF
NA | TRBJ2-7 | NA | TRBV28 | TGTGCCAGCAGCCTTATCGGCTACGAGCAGTACTTC | CASSLIGYEQYF